The present entry profiles one TCR beta chain with its context. Its antigen is unidentified. Each patient's relapse followed autologous stem cell transplantation, and brentuximab vedotin exposure varied. Assay: immunoSEQ multiplex PCR; the TCRdb copy retains only in-frame clones and omits some. The sample includes fewer than 25,000 clones, around 80% seen only once; the top ten take roughly two fifths. This entry comes from a study of PD-1 blockade in classical Hodgkin lymphoma. Study findings and constraints: Before treatment, TCR diversity in newly diagnosed patients was reportedly lower than in healthy donors. After ASCT, patients who started nivolumab under 1 year later were excluded.

CDR3 length equals 15 residues. Unmatched junction bases numbered 3, after V lost 0 bases and J lost 4 bases. Germline V lookup: CDR1 SGDLS, CDR2 YYNGEE. The sample in question was peripheral blood mononuclear cells (PBMCs), obtained before the second cycle of nivolumab. The TCR was taken from a human donor with classical Hodgkin lymphoma. V usage is TRBV9 and J usage is TRBJ2-5, with 10 bases fitting TRBD2. CDR3 in amino acids: CASSVGQREGETQYF. The CDR3 DNA is TGTGCCAGCAGCGTAGGCCAGCGGGAGGGAGAGACCCAGTACTTC. Full variable domain (missing parts from reference TRBV9 and TRBJ2-5): DSGVTQTPKHLITATGQRVTLRCSPRSGDLSVYWYQQSLDQGLQFLIQYYNGEERAKGNILERFSAQQFPDLHSELNLSSLELGDSALYFCASSVGQREGETQYFGPGTRLLVL.